This passage covers 9 T cell receptor beta chains from one sample sequenced in a study of control samples from healthy donors and cancer patients. TCRdb's table, derived via immunoSEQ multiplex PCR, lists solely in-frame clones and lacks some. The table includes over 150,000 clones, roughly 94% detected once. Sequenced: PBMCs. The receptors originated from a man aged 60 to 75 with colorectal cancer.

The V call is TRBV3-1 (or the pseudogene TRBV3-2), the J call TRBJ2-5, with 14 bases lining up with TRBD2. CDR1 is LGHDT, CDR2 YNNKEL, per germline (reference sequence). V was clipped by 6 bases and J by 1 base; unmatched bases: 1. CDR3 length equals 15 residues. CDR3 amino acids: CASRGLAGGQETQYF. DNA of the CDR3: TGTGCCAGCAGAGGACTAGCGGGGGGCCAAGAGACCCAGTACTTC.

The chain uses TRBV3-1 (or the pseudogene TRBV3-2) and TRBJ1-1; possible D gene TRBD1, 6 bases. This CDR3 is built from 15 residues. Germline CDR1 reads LGHDT; CDR2 reads YNNKEL (reference sequence). The V gene lost 0 bases and the J gene lost 5 bases, with 13 bases spanning the gap. In DNA, the CDR3 is TGTGCCAGCAGCCAAGACAGGGGAAAATGGACTGAAGCTTTCTTT. Its protein is CASSQDRGKWTEAFF.

The gene calls are TRBV5-1 and TRBJ2-2, with D perhaps assigned TRBD1 or TRBD2 (5 bases each). The CDR3 spans 16 residues. Trimming took 0 bases from V and 3 from J, leaving 12 bases between them. Germline CDR1 SGHRS, CDR2 YFSETQ. CDR3 sequence reads: CASSLAAGTYTGELFF. The CDR3 bases are TGCGCCAGCAGCTTGGCCGCCGGGACCTACACCGGGGAGCTGTTTTTT.

V is TRBV5-6 and J is TRBJ2-2; D uncertain. V was cut by 1 base and J by 1 base, with 5 bases left in between. Germline V lookup: CDR1 SGHDT, CDR2 YYEEEE. The CDR3 sequence is 14 residues long. In DNA form, the CDR3 reads TGTGCCAGCAGCTTGCCAGGGAACACCGGGGAGCTGTTTTTT. It is translated as CASSLPGNTGELFF.

The V gene is TRBV5-1, the J gene TRBJ1-3, with a weak D call TRBD1 (6 bases). V lost 2 bases, J lost 0 bases, and 9 bases lay in between. Germline CDR1 and CDR2: SGHRS and YFSETQ. The CDR3 consists of 15 residues. CDR3: CASSLQGNSGNTIYF. The CDR3 nucleotides read TGCGCCAGCAGCTTACAGGGAAACTCTGGAAACACCATATATTTT.

This sequence joins TRBV25-1 and TRBJ2-5; D may be TRBD2 (6 bases). Per germline, CDR1 MGHDK and CDR2 SYGVNS. V dropped 1 base and J dropped 5 bases, with 17 bases sitting between them. CDR3 length equals 16 residues. The CDR3 DNA sequence: TGTGCCAGCAGTGAATCCGGAGGGGTAAAGGGGGAGACCCAGTACTTC. It is translated as CASSESGGVKGETQYF.

This chain links TRBV5-1 with TRBJ2-5; 14 bases are a match to TRBD2. The CDR3 consists of 16 residues. V shed 4 bases and J 5 bases; nucleotides not matched to a gene: 7. Germline assignment: CDR1 SGHRS and CDR2 YFSETQ. The CDR3 bases are TGCGCCAGCAGCGTTGGACTAGCGGGGGGCGCGGAGACCCAGTACTTC. It specifies CASSVGLAGGAETQYF.

A note on this clone: The sample holds other DNA sequences that translate to the same CDR3. The rearrangement joins TRBV6-1 to TRBJ2-7; no clear D gene. Germline CDR1 MNHNS, CDR2 SASEGT. There are 11 residues in the CDR3. With 3 bases removed from V and 2 bases from J, the gap between germline ends came to 2 bases. For the CDR3, the DNA is TGTGCCAGCAGTGAGGCCTACGAGCAGTACTTC. Encoded protein: CASSEAYEQYF.

This clone turned up a few times. The chain couples TRBV19 to TRBJ1-1; D ambiguous. From germline, CDR1 is LNHDA and CDR2 SQIVND (reference sequence). Trimming removed 5 bases from V and 5 bases from J, with 12 bases in between. This CDR3 has 13 amino acids. The CDR3 DNA is TGTGCCAGTAGTTTCTCGGTGGGGACTGAAGCTTTCTTT. Translated, it gives CASSFSVGTEAFF.